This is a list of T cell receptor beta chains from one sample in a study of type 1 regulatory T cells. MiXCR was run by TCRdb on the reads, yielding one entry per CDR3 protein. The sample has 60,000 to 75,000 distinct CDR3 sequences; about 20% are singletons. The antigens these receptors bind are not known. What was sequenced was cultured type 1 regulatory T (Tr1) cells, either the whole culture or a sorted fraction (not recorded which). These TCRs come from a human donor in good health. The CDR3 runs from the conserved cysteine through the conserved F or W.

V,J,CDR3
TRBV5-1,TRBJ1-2,CASSLTADNYGYTF
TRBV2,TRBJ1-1,CASTGTGGTEAFF
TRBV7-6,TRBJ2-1,CASSLYRGTSGRNEQFF
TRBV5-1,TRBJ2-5,CASSLVPPGQGIQETQYF
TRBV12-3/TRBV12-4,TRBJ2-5,CASSFGLAAETQYF
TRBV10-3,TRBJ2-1,CAIRYTSGSDEQFF
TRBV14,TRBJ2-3,CASSHSGSSDTQYF
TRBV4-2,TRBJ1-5,CASSQWGGQPQHF
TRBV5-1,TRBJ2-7,CASSLDGTGVGEQYF
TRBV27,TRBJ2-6,CASSLFRQANVLTF
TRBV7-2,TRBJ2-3,CASCREYSDTQYF
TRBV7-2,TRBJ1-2,CASSLVGDGYGYTF
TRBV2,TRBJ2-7,CASSERILYEQYF
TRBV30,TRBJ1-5,CAWRSTLSGIGNQPQHF
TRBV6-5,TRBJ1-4,CASCRTRGREKLFF
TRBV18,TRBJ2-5,CASSPQQGQETQYF
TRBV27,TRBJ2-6,CASSQLTGRFAGANVLTF
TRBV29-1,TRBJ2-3,CSAGLAGGRAPSTDTQYF
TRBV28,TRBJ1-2,CASAGRIGYGYTF
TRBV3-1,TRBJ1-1,CASTQGGALTEAFF
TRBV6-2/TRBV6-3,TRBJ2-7,CASSDGTGGAYEQYF
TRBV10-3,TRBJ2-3,CAIRAGDADTQYF
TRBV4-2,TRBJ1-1,CASSPRSENTEAFF
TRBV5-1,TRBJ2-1,CASSQDTSSYNEQFF
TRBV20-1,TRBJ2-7,CSVQGSYEQYF
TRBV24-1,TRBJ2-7,CATSGTGTYEQYF
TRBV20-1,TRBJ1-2,CSATTVNYGYTF
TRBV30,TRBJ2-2,CAWSGMIAGELFF
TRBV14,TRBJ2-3,CASSPRRLAEGPDTQYF
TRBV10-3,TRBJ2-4,CAISGEAGSQYF
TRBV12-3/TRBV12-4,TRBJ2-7,CATTDGINYEQYF
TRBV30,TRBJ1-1,CAWDTGTGAEAFF
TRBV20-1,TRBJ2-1,CSARESSGLYNEQFF
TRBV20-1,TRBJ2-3,CSASGRADGGGDTQYF
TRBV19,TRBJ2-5,CASSIRRQRQETQYF
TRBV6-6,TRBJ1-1,CASKAGEAFF
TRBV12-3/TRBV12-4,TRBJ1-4,CASSLLRGGKLFF
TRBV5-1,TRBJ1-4,CASSLIRFGQGGKLFF
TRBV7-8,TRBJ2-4,CASSYQANIQYF
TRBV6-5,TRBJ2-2,CASSPRTGKGTGELFF
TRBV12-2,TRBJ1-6,CASRLEAWMGSSYNSPLHF
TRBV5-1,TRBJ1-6,CASSLRGPNSPLHF
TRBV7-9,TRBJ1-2,CASSSSTGTHYGYTF
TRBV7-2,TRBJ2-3,CASSLRGQSTDTQYF
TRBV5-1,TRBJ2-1,CASSSMDTYNEQFF
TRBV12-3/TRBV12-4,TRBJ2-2,CASGRQGWTGELFF